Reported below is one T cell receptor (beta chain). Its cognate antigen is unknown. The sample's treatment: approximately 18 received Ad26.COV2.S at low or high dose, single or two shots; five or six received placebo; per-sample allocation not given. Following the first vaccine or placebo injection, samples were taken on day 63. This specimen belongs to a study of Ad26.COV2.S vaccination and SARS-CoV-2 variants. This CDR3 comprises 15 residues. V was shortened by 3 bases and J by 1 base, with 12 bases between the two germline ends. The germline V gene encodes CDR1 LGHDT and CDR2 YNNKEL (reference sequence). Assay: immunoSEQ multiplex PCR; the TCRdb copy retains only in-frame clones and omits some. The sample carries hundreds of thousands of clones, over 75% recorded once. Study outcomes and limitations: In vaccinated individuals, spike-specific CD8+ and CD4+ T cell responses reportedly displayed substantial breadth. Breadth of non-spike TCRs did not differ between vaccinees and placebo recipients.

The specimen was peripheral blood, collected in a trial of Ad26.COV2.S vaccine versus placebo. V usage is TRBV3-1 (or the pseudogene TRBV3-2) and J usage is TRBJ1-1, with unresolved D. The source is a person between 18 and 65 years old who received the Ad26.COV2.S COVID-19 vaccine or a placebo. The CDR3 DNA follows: TGTGCCAGCAGCCAGCTGCAGTCCCGGAACACTGAAGCTTTCTTT. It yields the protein CASSQLQSRNTEAFF.